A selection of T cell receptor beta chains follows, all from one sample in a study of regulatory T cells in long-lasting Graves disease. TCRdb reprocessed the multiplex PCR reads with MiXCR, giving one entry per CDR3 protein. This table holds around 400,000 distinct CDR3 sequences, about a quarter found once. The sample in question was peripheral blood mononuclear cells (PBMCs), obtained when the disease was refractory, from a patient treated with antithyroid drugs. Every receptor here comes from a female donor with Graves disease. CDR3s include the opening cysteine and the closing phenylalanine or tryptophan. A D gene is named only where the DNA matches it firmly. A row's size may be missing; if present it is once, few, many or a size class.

CDR3: CASSRRLRGLVDSPLHF
DNA: TGTGCCAGCAGTCGAAGGCTCCGGGGGCTTGTTGATTCACCCCTCCACTTT
size: -
length: 17
D: -
J: TRBJ1-6
V: TRBV27

CDR3: CASSLAGTSVVGYNEQFF
DNA: TGCGCCAGCAGCTTGGCGGGGACTTCAGTGGTGGGTTACAATGAGCAGTTCTTC
size: -
length: 18
D: -
J: TRBJ2-1
V: TRBV5-1

CDR3: CASRPPSSSSTDTQYF
DNA: TGTGCCAGCAGACCCCCGTCCTCTTCTAGCACAGATACGCAGTATTTT
size: -
length: 16
D: -
J: TRBJ2-3
V: TRBV28

CDR3: CASSELRVTDTQYF
DNA: TGTGCCAGCAGTGAATTGCGGGTCACAGATACGCAGTATTTT
size: -
length: 14
D: -
J: TRBJ2-3
V: TRBV2

CDR3: CASNTLGDEQYF
DNA: TGTGCCAGCAATACTCTGGGTGACGAGCAGTACTTC
size: few
length: 12
D: -
J: TRBJ2-7
V: TRBV6-1

CDR3: CASSGTGTSGDQETQYF
DNA: TGTGCCAGCAGTGGGACCGGGACTAGCGGAGACCAAGAGACCCAGTACTTC
size: many
length: 17
D: TRBD2
J: TRBJ2-5
V: TRBV2

CDR3: CASSLLPRDTGELFF
DNA: TGTGCCAGCAGTTTACTCCCCCGGGACACCGGGGAGCTGTTTTTT
size: -
length: 15
D: -
J: TRBJ2-2
V: TRBV28

CDR3: CASSLQDRGTTEAFF
DNA: TGTGCCAGCAGCTTACAAGACAGGGGGACCACTGAAGCTTTCTTT
size: -
length: 15
D: TRBD1
J: TRBJ1-1
V: TRBV7-8

CDR3: CAWSEGGGGQPQHF
DNA: TGTGCCTGGAGTGAAGGGGGCGGGGGTCAGCCCCAGCATTTT
size: -
length: 14
D: TRBD1
J: TRBJ1-5
V: TRBV30

CDR3: CASSYLRAGGYEQYF
DNA: TGTGCCAGCAGTTACCTGCGTGCGGGAGGTTACGAGCAGTACTTC
size: few
length: 15
D: TRBD2
J: TRBJ2-7
V: TRBV6-5

CDR3: CSARPSYGAGELFF
DNA: TGCAGTGCTAGGCCAAGTTATGGGGCCGGGGAGCTGTTTTTT
size: -
length: 14
D: -
J: TRBJ2-2
V: TRBV20-1

CDR3: CASSIQQGSFTKGYGYTF
DNA: TGCGCCAGCAGCATACAACAGGGGTCTTTCACTAAGGGCTATGGCTACACCTTC
size: few
length: 18
D: TRBD1
J: TRBJ1-2
V: TRBV5-1

CDR3: CASSEGQGYSGNQPQHF
DNA: TGTGCCAGCAGTGAGGGACAGGGGTATAGTGGCAATCAGCCCCAGCATTTT
size: many
length: 17
D: TRBD1
J: TRBJ1-5
V: TRBV2

CDR3: CATSRDLGDQPQHF
DNA: TGTGCCACCAGCAGAGATCTGGGGGACCAGCCCCAGCATTTT
size: many
length: 14
D: -
J: TRBJ1-5
V: TRBV15

CDR3: CASSYSEGHNEQFF
DNA: TGTGCCAGCAGTTACTCAGAGGGGCACAATGAGCAGTTCTTC
size: many
length: 14
D: -
J: TRBJ2-1
V: TRBV6-5

CDR3: CASSLEDGHEAFF
DNA: TGTGCCAGCTCCCTGGAGGACGGCCATGAAGCTTTCTTT
size: many
length: 13
D: -
J: TRBJ1-1
V: TRBV18

CDR3: CSASPSPGNTIYF
DNA: TGCAGTGCTAGTCCGAGCCCCGGAAACACCATATATTTT
size: -
length: 13
D: -
J: TRBJ1-3
V: TRBV20-1

CDR3: CASSNGRDRDQETQYF
DNA: TGCGCCAGCAGTAATGGCCGGGACAGGGACCAAGAGACCCAGTACTTC
size: -
length: 16
D: TRBD1
J: TRBJ2-5
V: TRBV5-1

CDR3: CASSMGLAAYNEQFF
DNA: TGCGCCAGCAGCATGGGACTAGCGGCGTACAATGAGCAGTTCTTC
size: -
length: 15
D: TRBD2
J: TRBJ2-1
V: TRBV5-1

CDR3: CASSLGLAGGPRSNEQFF
DNA: TGTGCCAGCAGTTTAGGACTAGCGGGAGGGCCTCGGAGCAATGAGCAGTTCTTC
size: -
length: 18
D: TRBD2
J: TRBJ2-1
V: TRBV27

CDR3: CASRFQNQPQHF
DNA: TGTGCCAGCAGGTTCCAAAATCAGCCCCAGCATTTT
size: -
length: 12
D: -
J: TRBJ1-5
V: TRBV12-3/TRBV12-4

CDR3: CASSQQGSVYGYTF
DNA: TGTGCCAGCAGCCAACAGGGTAGTGTCTATGGCTACACCTTC
size: many
length: 14
D: -
J: TRBJ1-2
V: TRBV3-1

CDR3: CASSLVSGRNEQFF
DNA: TGTGCCAGCAGCTTAGTATCAGGGAGGAATGAGCAGTTCTTC
size: -
length: 14
D: -
J: TRBJ2-1
V: TRBV7-9

CDR3: CASSPRTSKGEQYF
DNA: TGTGCCAGCAGCCCACGGACATCTAAAGGGGAGCAGTACTTC
size: many
length: 14
D: -
J: TRBJ2-7
V: TRBV7-8

CDR3: CASGRRVLEPQHF
DNA: TGTGCCAGCGGAAGGAGGGTACTGGAACCCCAGCATTTT
size: many
length: 13
D: -
J: TRBJ1-5
V: TRBV6-1

CDR3: CSVDVADRGTEAFF
DNA: TGCAGCGTTGACGTCGCCGACAGGGGTACTGAAGCTTTCTTT
size: few
length: 14
D: TRBD1
J: TRBJ1-1
V: TRBV29-1

CDR3: CASRPPGAPGTQYF
DNA: TGTGCCAGCAGACCCCCGGGGGCCCCTGGGACCCAGTACTTC
size: many
length: 14
D: -
J: TRBJ2-5
V: TRBV11-2

CDR3: CASRPAEENYGYTF
DNA: TGTGCCAGCCGCCCTGCCGAGGAAAACTATGGCTACACCTTC
size: -
length: 14
D: -
J: TRBJ1-2
V: TRBV7-2

CDR3: CASRPPQGMNTEAFF
DNA: TGTGCCAGCAGGCCTCCACAGGGGATGAACACTGAAGCTTTCTTT
size: many
length: 15
D: TRBD1
J: TRBJ1-1
V: TRBV28

CDR3: CASSFGASYEQYF
DNA: TGTGCCAGCAGTTTCGGGGCCTCCTACGAGCAGTACTTC
size: many
length: 13
D: -
J: TRBJ2-7
V: TRBV12-3/TRBV12-4

CDR3: CASSQDKRTGPKNIQYF
DNA: TGTGCCAGCAGCCAAGATAAAAGGACAGGGCCCAAAAACATTCAGTACTTC
size: few
length: 17
D: TRBD1
J: TRBJ2-4
V: TRBV14

CDR3: CASSTQRDSASSRTQYF
DNA: TGTGCCAGCAGCACTCAGCGGGATTCAGCAAGTTCGCGGACCCAGTACTTC
size: many
length: 17
D: TRBD2
J: TRBJ2-5
V: TRBV7-2

CDR3: CASGFWTVSTGELFF
DNA: TGTGCTAGTGGTTTTTGGACAGTATCCACCGGGGAGCTGTTTTTT
size: many
length: 15
D: -
J: TRBJ2-2
V: TRBV12-5